Presented here are 8 T cell receptor beta chains from one specimen sequenced in a study of blood T cell repertoires in COVID-19 (dated by TCRdb to the early 2020s). The library relied on the immunoSEQ multiplex PCR assay. In its TCRdb copy, this immuneACCESS table keeps in-frame sequences only and misses some clones. Where compared with another copy, unresolved V genes explain less than half of these, and the others have no known cause. The sample table records some 72,000 clones; around 90% of these occur just once. Together, the top ten hold 4.6% of the sample. The material sequenced was peripheral blood. The receptor set was obtained from a man in his fifties with active COVID-19.

This clone came up once. The chain uses TRBV2 and TRBJ1-3, with D perhaps TRBD1 (5 bases). V was trimmed by 6 bases and J by 0 bases, leaving 9 bases between them. This CDR3 region has 14 residues. CDR1 SNHLY and CDR2 FYNNEI come from the germline V gene. CDR3 bases: TGTGCCAGCAGCGGGGGTGTCTCTGGAAACACCATATATTTT. Protein sequence: CASSGGVSGNTIYF.

The J gene is TRBJ2-1, the V gene TRBV11-2; a weak D match, TRBD1 (6 bases). This CDR3 region has 18 residues. The V end lost 5 bases, the J end lost 0 bases, and 20 bases lay between the germline ends. CDR1 and CDR2 (germline): SGHAT, FQNNGV. In DNA form, the CDR3 reads TGTGCCAGCAGCACCCCCCTGGGACATCTTACCTCCTACAATGAGCAGTTCTTC. It is translated as CASSTPLGHLTSYNEQFF.

The chain combines TRBV7-2 with TRBJ1-2; D gene unclear. This CDR3 has 14 amino acids. CDR1 is SGHTA, CDR2 FQGNSA, per germline. The ends were cut back, 6 bases at V and 0 bases at J, with 11 bases in the middle. CDR3 DNA sequence: TGTGCCAGCAGGGCCCCTGGAGCTAACTATGGCTACACCTTC. Translation gives CASRAPGANYGYTF.

The genes are TRBV9 and TRBJ1-2; TRBD1 matches 11 bases. The CDR3 sequence is 15 residues long. The germline CDR1 and CDR2 sequences are SGDLS and YYNGEE. J gave up 5 bases and V 4 bases, and 7 bases lay outside the gene matches. In DNA, the CDR3 is TGTGCCAGCAGCCCTCGGACAGGGGGCGAATATGGCTACACCTTC. Translation gives CASSPRTGGEYGYTF.

The rearrangement uses TRBV5-4 and TRBJ2-5; D possibly corresponds to TRBD2 (5 bases). There are 15 residues in the CDR3. Germline V lookup: CDR1 SGHNT, CDR2 YYREEE (reference sequence). Trimming took 4 bases from V and 2 from J, leaving 15 bases between them. The CDR3, as DNA: TGTGCCAGCAGCCGGAACGGGCGGGCTCAAGAGACCCAGTACTTC. It yields the protein CASSRNGRAQETQYF. Together with reference TRBV5-4 and TRBJ2-5, the CDR3 gives the full variable domain: ETGVTQSPTHLIKTRGQQVTLRCSSQSGHNTVSWYQQALGQGPQFIFQYYREEENGRGNFPPRFSGLQFPNYSSELNVNALELDDSALYLCASSRNGRAQETQYFGPGTRLLVL.

The chain couples TRBV28 to TRBJ2-7; 10 bases match TRBD1. The CDR3 has 17 residues. Germline loops: CDR1 MDHEN, CDR2 SYDVKM. Trimming at V came to 3 bases and at J to 2 bases, leaving 10 bases not matched to a gene. As DNA, the CDR3 is TGTGCCAGCAGTTTTGGGATTCGGGACAGGGGCCCCTACGAGCAGTACTTC. Amino acids: CASSFGIRDRGPYEQYF.

This clone was recorded a few times. The CDR3 loop reads CASRPTGMGNQPQHF. The CDR3, as DNA: TGTGCCAGCAGGCCGACAGGGATGGGTAATCAGCCCCAGCATTTT. The chain has TRBV6-5 and TRBJ1-5; 7 nucleotides align to TRBD1. The germline gives CDR1 MNHEY, CDR2 SVGAGI. V lost 6 bases and J lost 4; bases outside the gene matches: 9. CDR3 length: 15 amino acids.

The chain has TRBV4-3 and TRBJ2-5; TRBD1 is a possible D gene (6 bases). Germline loops: CDR1 LGHNA, CDR2 YSLEER. This CDR3 has 13 residues. The V end was cut by 2 bases, the J end by 3 bases, with 7 bases between. In DNA form, the CDR3 reads TGCGCCAGCAGCCAATGGACAGAAGAGACCCAGTACTTC. Translating it yields CASSQWTEETQYF.